The source of this T cell receptor beta chain is a study of CD8 T cells in Susac syndrome. Study observations and caveats: The study admitted that it had a relatively small number of individuals in its TCR sequencing and HLA analysis.

To note about this clonotype: Its specificity is not known.

RNA in amounts of about 0.45 to 1 ug was reverse transcribed with random hexamers. Each CDR3 protein gets one entry after TCRdb re-called the immunoSEQ multiplex PCR reads with MiXCR. Seen here are 400,000 or so distinct CDR3 sequences, around 83% observed once, and the top ten hold around 0.12%. TCR beta from blood CD8+ and CD4+ T cells was sequenced. The receptor was derived from a human donor with multiple sclerosis. Source material: CD8+ T cells from PBMCs.

CDR3 sequence: CASSTPGLAGGPNNEQFF. The DNA for the CDR3 is TGTGCCAGCTCGACGCCGGGACTAGCGGGAGGGCCAAACAATGAGCAGTTCTTC. The rearrangement links TRBV28 to TRBJ2-1; 16 positions match TRBD2. This CDR3 has 18 amino acids. J gave up 5 bases and V 8 bases, and 12 bases lay outside the gene matches. Looked up from germline, CDR1 is MDHEN and CDR2 is SYDVKM.